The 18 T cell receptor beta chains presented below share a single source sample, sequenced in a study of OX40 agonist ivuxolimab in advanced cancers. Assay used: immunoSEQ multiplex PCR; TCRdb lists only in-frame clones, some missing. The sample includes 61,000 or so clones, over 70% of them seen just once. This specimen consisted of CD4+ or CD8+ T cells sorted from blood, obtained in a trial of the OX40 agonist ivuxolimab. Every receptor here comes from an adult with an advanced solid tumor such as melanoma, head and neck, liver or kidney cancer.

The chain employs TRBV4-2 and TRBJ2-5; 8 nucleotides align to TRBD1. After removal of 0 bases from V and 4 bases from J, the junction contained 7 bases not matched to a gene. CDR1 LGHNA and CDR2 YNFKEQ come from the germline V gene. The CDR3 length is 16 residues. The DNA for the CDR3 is TGTGCCAGCAGCCAAGAATTCGGACAGGGTCCAGAGACCCAGTACTTC. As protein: CASSQEFGQGPETQYF.

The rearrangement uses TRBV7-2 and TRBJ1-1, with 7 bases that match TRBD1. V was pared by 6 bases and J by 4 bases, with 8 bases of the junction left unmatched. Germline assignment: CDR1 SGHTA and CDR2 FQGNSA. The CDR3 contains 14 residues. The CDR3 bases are TGTGCCAGCAGTAGAGGGGGCTTGGGCACTGAAGCTTTCTTT. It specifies CASSRGGLGTEAFF.

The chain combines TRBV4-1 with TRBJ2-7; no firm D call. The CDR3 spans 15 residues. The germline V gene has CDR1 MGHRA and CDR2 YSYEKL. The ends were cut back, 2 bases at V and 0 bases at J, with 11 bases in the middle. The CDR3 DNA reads TGCGCCAGCAGCCAAACACTATACAACTCCTACGAGCAGTACTTC. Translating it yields CASSQTLYNSYEQYF.

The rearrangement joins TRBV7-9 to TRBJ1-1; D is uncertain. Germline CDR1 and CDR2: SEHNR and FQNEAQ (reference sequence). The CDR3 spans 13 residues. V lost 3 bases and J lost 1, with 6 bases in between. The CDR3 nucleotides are TGTGCCAGCAGCTTTAGGCAGAACACTGAAGCTTTCTTT. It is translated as CASSFRQNTEAFF.

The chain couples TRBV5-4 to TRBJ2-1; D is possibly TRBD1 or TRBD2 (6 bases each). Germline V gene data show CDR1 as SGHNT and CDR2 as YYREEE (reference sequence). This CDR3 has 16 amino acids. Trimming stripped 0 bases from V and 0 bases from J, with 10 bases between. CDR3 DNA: TGTGCCAGCAGCTTGGAGGGGGGTAGCTCCTACAATGAGCAGTTCTTC. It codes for CASSLEGGSSYNEQFF.

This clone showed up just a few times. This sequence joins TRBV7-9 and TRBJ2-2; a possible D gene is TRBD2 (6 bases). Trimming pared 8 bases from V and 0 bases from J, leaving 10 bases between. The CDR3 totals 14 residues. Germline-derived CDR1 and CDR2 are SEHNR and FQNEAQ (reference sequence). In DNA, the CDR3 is TGTGCCAGCCGCCGCGGGGCGAACACCGGGGAGCTGTTTTTT. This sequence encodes CASRRGANTGELFF.

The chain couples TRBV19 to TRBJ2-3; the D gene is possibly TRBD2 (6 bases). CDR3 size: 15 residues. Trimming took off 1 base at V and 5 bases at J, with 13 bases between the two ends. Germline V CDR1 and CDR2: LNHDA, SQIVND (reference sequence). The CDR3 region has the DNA TGTGCCAGTAGTATAGGGACTACGGCCGGAGATACGCAGTATTTT. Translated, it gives CASSIGTTAGDTQYF.

The CDR3 nucleotides read TGTGCCTGGAACGGCGGGGCTTCGCGAAACTATAATTCACCCCTCCACTTT. Translating gives CAWNGGASRNYNSPLHF. The chain is built from TRBV30 and TRBJ1-6, with D possibly TRBD1 on 5 matching bases. The CDR3 covers 17 residues. Per the germline V gene, CDR1 is GTSNPN and CDR2 is SVGIG (reference sequence). V lost 4 bases, J lost 3 bases, and 19 bases lay in between.

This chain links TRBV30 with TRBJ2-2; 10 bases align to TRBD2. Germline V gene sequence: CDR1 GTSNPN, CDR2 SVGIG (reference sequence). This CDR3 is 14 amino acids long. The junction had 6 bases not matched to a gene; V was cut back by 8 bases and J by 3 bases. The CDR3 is CAGSSGSDTGELFF. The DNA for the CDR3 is TGTGCCGGATCTAGCGGGAGCGACACCGGGGAGCTGTTTTTT. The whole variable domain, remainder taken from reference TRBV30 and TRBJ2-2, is SQTIHQWPATLVQPVGSPLSLECTVEGTSNPNLYWYRQAAGRGLQLLFYSVGIGQISSEVPQNLSASRPQDRQFILSSKKLLLSDSGFYLCAGSSGSDTGELFFGEGSRLTVL.

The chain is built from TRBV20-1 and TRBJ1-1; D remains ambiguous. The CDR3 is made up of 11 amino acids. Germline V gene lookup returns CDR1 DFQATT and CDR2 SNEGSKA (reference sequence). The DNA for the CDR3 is TGCAGCGTCCACCATAGATCAGAAGCTTTCTTT. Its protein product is CSVHHRSEAFF.

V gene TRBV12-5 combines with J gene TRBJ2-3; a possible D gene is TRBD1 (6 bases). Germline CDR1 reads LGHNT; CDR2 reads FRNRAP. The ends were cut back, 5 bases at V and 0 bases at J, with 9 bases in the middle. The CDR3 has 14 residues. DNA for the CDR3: TGTGCTAGTGGTAAAGGGACAAGCACAGATACGCAGTATTTT. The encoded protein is CASGKGTSTDTQYF.

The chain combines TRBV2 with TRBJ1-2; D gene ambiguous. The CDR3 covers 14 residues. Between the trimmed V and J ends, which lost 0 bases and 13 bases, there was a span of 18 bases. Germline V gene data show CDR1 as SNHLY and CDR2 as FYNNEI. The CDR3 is CASSEAAGRTQITF. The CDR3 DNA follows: TGTGCCAGCAGTGAAGCTGCTGGGCGGACTCAGATCACCTTC.

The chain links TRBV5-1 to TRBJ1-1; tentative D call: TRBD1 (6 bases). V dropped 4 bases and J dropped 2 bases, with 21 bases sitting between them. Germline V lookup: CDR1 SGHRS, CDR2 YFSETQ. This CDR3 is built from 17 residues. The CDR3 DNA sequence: TGCGCCAGCAGCGGACGGGGGGCGGGGGACCCTAACACTGAAGCTTTCTTT. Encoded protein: CASSGRGAGDPNTEAFF.

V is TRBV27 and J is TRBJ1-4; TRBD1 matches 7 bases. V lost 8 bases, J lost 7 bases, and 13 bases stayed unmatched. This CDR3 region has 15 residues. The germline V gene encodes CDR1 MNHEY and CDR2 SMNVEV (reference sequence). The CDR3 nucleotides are TGTGCCAGCGCCGACCAACAGGGGAGTGGTGAAAAACTGTTTTTT. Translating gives CASADQQGSGEKLFF.

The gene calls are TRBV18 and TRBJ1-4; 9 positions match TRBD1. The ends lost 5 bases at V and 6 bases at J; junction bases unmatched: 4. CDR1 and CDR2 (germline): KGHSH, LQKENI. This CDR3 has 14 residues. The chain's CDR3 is CASSEDRGYEKLFF. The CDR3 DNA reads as TGTGCCAGCTCAGAAGACAGGGGGTATGAAAAACTGTTTTTT.

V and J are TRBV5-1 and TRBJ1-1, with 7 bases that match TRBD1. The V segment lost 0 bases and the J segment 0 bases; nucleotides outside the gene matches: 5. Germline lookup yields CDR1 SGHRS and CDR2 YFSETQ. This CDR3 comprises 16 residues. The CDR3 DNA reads TGCGCCAGCAGCTTGGTACAGGGGAGTATGAACACTGAAGCTTTCTTT. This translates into CASSLVQGSMNTEAFF.

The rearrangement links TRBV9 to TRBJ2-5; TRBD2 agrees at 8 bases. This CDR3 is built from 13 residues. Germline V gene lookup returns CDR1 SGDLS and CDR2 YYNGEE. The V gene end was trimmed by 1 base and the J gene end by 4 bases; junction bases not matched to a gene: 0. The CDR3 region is CASSVLAGETQYF. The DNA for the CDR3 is TGTGCCAGCAGCGTACTAGCGGGAGAGACCCAGTACTTC.

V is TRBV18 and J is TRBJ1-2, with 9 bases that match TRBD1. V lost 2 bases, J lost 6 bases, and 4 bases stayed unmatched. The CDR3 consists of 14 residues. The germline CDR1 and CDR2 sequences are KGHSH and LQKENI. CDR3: CASSPTGGANGYTF. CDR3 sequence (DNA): TGTGCCAGCTCACCAACAGGGGGCGCAAATGGCTACACCTTC. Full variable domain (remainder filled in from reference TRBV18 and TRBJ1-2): NAGVMQNPRHLVRRRGQEARLRCSPMKGHSHVYWYRQLPEEGLKFMVYLQKENIIDESGMPKERFSAEFPKEGPSILRIQQVVRGDSAAYFCASSPTGGANGYTFGSGTRLTVV.